Listed below are T cell receptor beta chains from one sample, sequenced in a study of T cell changes during pregnancy in multiple sclerosis. Profiled with immunoSEQ multiplex PCR; TCRdb holds only in-frame clones, not every one. In the table there are under 130,000 clones, more than 85% of which are singletons. The input for sequencing was peripheral blood, taken after pregnancy. These receptors were taken from a female donor with multiple sclerosis, enrolled in a pregnancy study. The CDR3 runs from the conserved cysteine through the conserved F or W. D genes are given only for firm matches. The size field is filled for only some rows; it gives once, few, many or a size class.

D gene,J gene,clone size,V gene,CDR3 DNA,CDR3 protein
-,TRBJ2-7,-,TRBV29-1,TGCAGCGTCGGAGGCGTCTACGAGCAGTACTTC,CSVGGVYEQYF
-,TRBJ1-1,-,TRBV18,TGTGCCAGCTCACCCGGACAGGAAGCTTTCTTT,CASSPGQEAFF
-,TRBJ1-1,-,TRBV5-1,TGCGCCAGCAGCTTGGGTGTGGCGGCACGCGAAGCTTTCTTT,CASSLGVAAREAFF
TRBD1,TRBJ1-3,-,TRBV9,TGTGCCAGCAGCCCAGCCCCTACCGGGACAGGGGGCTCTGGAAACACCATATATTTT,CASSPAPTGTGGSGNTIYF
TRBD1,TRBJ1-1,-,TRBV27,TGTGCCAGCAGTCTGGACAGGCGGAACACTGAAGCTTTCTTT,CASSLDRRNTEAFF
TRBD1,TRBJ2-1,-,TRBV19,TGTGCCAGTAGTATAAGGACAGGGATTGAGCAGTTCTTC,CASSIRTGIEQFF
-,TRBJ2-1,-,TRBV29-1,TGCAGCGCCCCGGGGCAGGGGTCCTACAATGAGCAGTTCTTC,CSAPGQGSYNEQFF
-,TRBJ2-5,-,TRBV11-1,TGTGCCAGCTCATCGGGGGGCCCAGAGACCCAGTACTTC,CASSSGGPETQYF
TRBD2,TRBJ2-3,-,TRBV13,TGTGCCAGCAGCTTAAGGCTAGCGGGGACGGCCCGCACAGATACGCAGTATTTT,CASSLRLAGTARTDTQYF
-,TRBJ1-4,-,TRBV28,TGTGCCAGCAGTTTGCCCTTCCAGGCAGAGGAAAAACTGTTTTTT,CASSLPFQAEEKLFF
TRBD1,TRBJ1-6,once,TRBV14,TGTGCCAGCAGCCAAGTAGGGGGCAGGGAATTCGGTTCACCCCTCCACTTT,CASSQVGGREFGSPLHF
TRBD1,TRBJ2-7,-,TRBV6-6,TGTGCCAGCAGACGGACAGGGACCTACGAGCAGTACTTC,CASRRTGTYEQYF
TRBD1,TRBJ1-2,-,TRBV2,TGTGCCAGCAAAACCGGGACAGTTCCAAGGGGCTACACCTTC,CASKTGTVPRGYTF
TRBD2,TRBJ2-1,-,TRBV5-4,TGTGCCAGCAGCTTAGCGGGGGACGGCAATGAGCAGTTCTTC,CASSLAGDGNEQFF
-,TRBJ2-3,-,TRBV7-9,TGTGCCAGCAGCATCCTGCTACAGGGAAAGTTCACAGATACGCAGTATTTT,CASSILLQGKFTDTQYF
TRBD1,TRBJ2-6,-,TRBV10-3,TGTGCCATCAGTGAAAGAGGGACAGGCTTCTCTGGGGCCAACGTCCTGACTTTC,CAISERGTGFSGANVLTF
-,TRBJ2-7,-,TRBV10-3,TGTGCCATCAGAGAGACAGGCCTAAGCTCCTACGAGCAGTACTTC,CAIRETGLSSYEQYF
-,TRBJ1-3,-,TRBV10-3,TGTGCCACCCGGGGGAGCTCTGGAAACACCATATATTTT,CATRGSSGNTIYF
-,TRBJ2-1,-,TRBV13,TGTGCCAGCAGCGGCGTTGGCAGGGGCCATGAGCAGTTCTTC,CASSGVGRGHEQFF
-,TRBJ2-1,-,TRBV25-1,TGTGCCAGCAGTCAGGGGCAGGGCTTGTCCGATGAGCAGTTCTTC,CASSQGQGLSDEQFF
-,TRBJ1-2,-,TRBV21-1,TGTGCCAGCAGCCGTGACTATGGCTACACCTTC,CASSRDYGYTF
TRBD1,TRBJ2-3,-,TRBV7-9,TGTGCCAGCAGCTCTAGGGTGCCGGGACAGGGAGATACAGATACGCAGTATTTT,CASSSRVPGQGDTDTQYF
-,TRBJ1-1,-,TRBV30,TGTGCCTGGACCACTCCCCAGGGCTACACTGAAGCTTTCTTT,CAWTTPQGYTEAFF
-,TRBJ2-3,-,TRBV6-5,TGTGCCAGCAATCCCCCTAGCACAGATACGCAGTATTTT,CASNPPSTDTQYF
-,TRBJ2-3,-,TRBV4-2,TGTGCCAGCAGCCAAGAGGGGGGAGGGGGAAGCACAGATACGCAGTATTTT,CASSQEGGGGSTDTQYF
-,TRBJ1-6,-,TRBV4-1,TGCGCCAGCAGCCAAGAGCTGGGGGCTTCACCCCTCCACTTT,CASSQELGASPLHF
TRBD1,TRBJ2-1,-,TRBV19,TGTGCCAGTAACTCGGGGTGGGACAGGACCGGGTTCGATGAGCAGTTCTTC,CASNSGWDRTGFDEQFF
TRBD2,TRBJ2-1,-,TRBV4-1,TGCGCCAGCAGCCAGGGAGCGGGGGTGAACAATGAGCAGTTCTTC,CASSQGAGVNNEQFF
TRBD2,TRBJ2-1,-,TRBV5-4,TGTGCCAGCAGCTTGCCGGCTAGCGGAACCTACAATGAGCAGTTCTTC,CASSLPASGTYNEQFF
-,TRBJ1-5,-,TRBV4-2,TGTGCCAGCAGCCAAGAAATTGGGCAGAATAATCAGCCCCAGCATTTT,CASSQEIGQNNQPQHF
TRBD1,TRBJ2-7,-,TRBV19,TGTGCCAGTGACGCCGGGACAGGCACCTACGAGCAGTACTTC,CASDAGTGTYEQYF
-,TRBJ2-7,-,TRBV18,TGTGCCAGCTCCCGGGACATCTCCTACGAGCAGTACTTC,CASSRDISYEQYF
-,TRBJ2-7,-,TRBV5-6,TGTGCCAGCAGCTTGGGGGTGACAGCTTTCTCCTACGAGCAGTACTTC,CASSLGVTAFSYEQYF
-,TRBJ2-1,-,TRBV5-6,TGTGCCAGCAGCTTGGGGGCATGGAATGAGCAGTTCTTC,CASSLGAWNEQFF
TRBD1,TRBJ1-2,once,TRBV5-1,TGCGCCAGCAGCTTGGCAGGGGGTGATGGCTACACCTTC,CASSLAGGDGYTF
-,TRBJ2-7,few,TRBV19,TGTGCCAGTAGTATAGAAGGGGCTCTCGACGAGCAGTACTTC,CASSIEGALDEQYF
TRBD1,TRBJ2-4,-,TRBV5-4,TGTGCCAGCAGCCCTGGACAGGGGGTTTCTAAGTACATTCAGTACTTC,CASSPGQGVSKYIQYF
TRBD1,TRBJ2-5,-,TRBV4-1,TGCGCCAGCAGCCCCGATACAGGGGGCGGAGGAGAGACCCAGTACTTC,CASSPDTGGGGETQYF
-,TRBJ2-7,-,TRBV2,TGTGCCAGCAGAGAGACTAGTTCTCCTACCTACGAGCAGTACTTC,CASRETSSPTYEQYF
TRBD2,TRBJ2-1,-,TRBV2,TGTGCCAGCAGTGAAGCGAGCGGGGCCTACAATGAGCAGTTCTTC,CASSEASGAYNEQFF
-,TRBJ2-7,-,TRBV7-3,TGTGCCAGCAGCTTAGGGGGCGCAACCTACGAGCAGTACTTC,CASSLGGATYEQYF
-,TRBJ1-1,-,TRBV18,TGTGCCAGCGGTGGGGGCGGGCAGGTTCGAATGAACACTGAAGCTTTCTTT,CASGGGGQVRMNTEAFF
TRBD1,TRBJ2-7,-,TRBV6-1,TGTGCCAGTAGGACAGGCAGCTCCTACGAGCAGTACTTC,CASRTGSSYEQYF